This TCR beta chain was recorded in a study of OX40 agonist ivuxolimab in advanced cancers. Study overall: With a range of roughly 20 to 80, age averaged about 58 years, and roughly 80% were male.

Notes on the study in general: Undetermined was the antigen specificity of the expanded peripheral T cells. At 0.1 to 3.0 mg/kg and by week 6, clonal expansion occurred in CD4+ and CD8+ blood T cells.

A note on this clone: Its antigen remains unidentified. The junction departs from germline at one end; a sequencing error may be responsible. Additional DNA sequences in this sample encode the identical CDR3.

This table comes from immunoSEQ multiplex PCR, and its TCRdb copy is limited to in-frame clones, with some not included. The sample lists tens of thousands of clones; more than 80% were seen once. People who had autoimmune disease history or systemic immunosuppression were excluded. The CDR3 length is 13 residues. Germline V gene data show CDR1 as SGHRS and CDR2 as YFSETQ. V and J are TRBV5-1 and TRBJ1-2; no clear D. The TCR sequence derives from an adult with an advanced solid tumor such as melanoma, head and neck, liver or kidney cancer. Material: CD4+ or CD8+ T cells sorted from blood, obtained in a trial of the OX40 agonist ivuxolimab. The CDR3 protein is CASSLVVGYGYTF. CDR3 nucleotides: TGCGCCAGCAGCTTGGTCGTCGGCTATGGTTACACCTTC.